These 15 T cell receptor beta chains originate from one sample sequenced in a study of glioma-infiltrating T cells after dendritic cell vaccination. The assay was immunoSEQ multiplex PCR, and TCRdb's table has in-frame clones only and misses some. The table includes around 73,000 clones, around 80% detected once. Sequenced here: blood, sampled before dendritic cell vaccination. These receptors came from a human donor with glioblastoma.

Only one count was recorded for this clone. V and J are TRBV18 and TRBJ1-4; no reliable D call. Germline assignment: CDR1 KGHSH and CDR2 LQKENI. The V end was cut by 3 bases, the J end by 6 bases, with 11 bases between. This CDR3 comprises 14 residues. CDR3 region: CASSPGAGDEKLFF. The CDR3 DNA follows: TGTGCCAGCTCACCTGGAGCGGGAGATGAAAAACTGTTTTTT.

This sequence joins TRBV7-9 and TRBJ2-7, with D unclear. The V gene lost 1 base and the J gene lost 10 bases, with 14 bases spanning the gap. Per the germline V gene, CDR1 is SEHNR and CDR2 is FQNEAQ (reference sequence). The CDR3 is made up of 13 amino acids. The CDR3 nucleotides read TGTGCCAGCAGCTTAGACACGGGTCCCCCCCAGTACGTC. This translates into CASSLDTGPPQYV.

The chain couples TRBV27 to TRBJ1-1, with 7 bases identical to TRBD1. The CDR3 runs to 18 residues. The J segment lost 1 base and the V segment lost 1 base, leaving 12 bases of the junction unmatched. Germline-derived CDR1 and CDR2 are MNHEY and SMNVEV (reference sequence). CDR3 amino acids: CASSLFSPTGKTNTEAFF. In DNA, the CDR3 is TGTGCCAGCAGTTTATTTTCCCCGACAGGGAAGACGAACACTGAAGCTTTCTTT.

The DNA for the CDR3 is TGTGCCAGCAGCCCGAGGGTCGATGAGCAGTTCTTC. This gives the protein CASSPRVDEQFF. V and J are TRBV6-1 and TRBJ2-1, with a weak D call TRBD2 (5 bases). The germline V gene has CDR1 MNHNS and CDR2 SASEGT. Between the trimmed V and J ends, which lost 6 bases and 8 bases, there was a span of 11 bases. This CDR3 spans 12 amino acids.

The rearrangement links TRBV25-1 to TRBJ2-4, with 10 bases identical to TRBD2. The germline CDR1 and CDR2 sequences are MGHDK and SYGVNS. There are 16 residues in the CDR3. V shed 4 bases, J shed 0 bases, and the junction held 3 bases outside the gene matches. CDR3 loop: CASSAAGGVAKNIQYF. In DNA form, the CDR3 reads TGTGCCAGCAGTGCAGCGGGGGGGGTAGCCAAAAACATTCAGTACTTC.

This clone occurred a few times. This sequence joins TRBV15 and TRBJ1-6; D gene uncertain. The V gene's germline CDR1 is LNHNV and CDR2 YYDKDF (reference sequence). CDR3 length equals 12 residues. V was pared by 5 bases and J by 7 bases, with 6 bases between. This chain's CDR3 is CATSERNSPLHF. The CDR3 DNA reads TGTGCCACCAGCGAGAGGAATTCACCCCTCCACTTT.

The V and J genes are TRBV19 and TRBJ2-1, with a weak D call TRBD1 (5 bases). CDR1 and CDR2 (germline): LNHDA, SQIVND (reference sequence). The CDR3 consists of 14 residues. V dropped 5 bases and J dropped 3 bases, with 11 bases sitting between them. CDR3 in DNA: TGTGCCAGTAGTCAAGACAGACGCTACAATGAGCAGTTCTTC. Translated, it gives CASSQDRRYNEQFF.

This clone turned up a few times. The chain recombines TRBV5-6 with TRBJ1-1; 8 bases are a match to TRBD1. The CDR3 contains 13 residues. J gave up 6 bases and V 4 bases, and 5 bases lay outside the gene matches. Germline CDR1 SGHDT, CDR2 YYEEEE. CDR3 DNA sequence: TGTGCCAGCAGCGGACAGGGTGGGGCTGAAGCTTTCTTT. It encodes CASSGQGGAEAFF.

This chain uses TRBV19 with TRBJ1-5, with D unclear. The germline CDR1 and CDR2 sequences are LNHDA and SQIVND (reference sequence). CDR3 length equals 13 residues. Trimming shortened V by 3 bases and J by 5 bases, and 8 bases separated the two germline ends. For the CDR3, the DNA is TGTGCCAGTAGTATCGAGGGTTATCAGCCCCAGCATTTT. Its protein product is CASSIEGYQPQHF.

This chain uses TRBV5-4 with TRBJ2-1, with 9 bases lining up with TRBD2. The CDR3 is 17 amino acids. J was trimmed by 6 bases and V by 4 bases; bases with no gene match: 14. From germline, CDR1 is SGHNT and CDR2 YYREEE (reference sequence). In nucleotides, the CDR3 is TGTGCCAGCAGCGTTGAGGTCTTTAGCGGGAGTTTCAATGAGCAGTTCTTC. This gives the protein CASSVEVFSGSFNEQFF.

V usage is TRBV7-9 and J usage is TRBJ1-3, with 7 bases identical to TRBD1. From germline, CDR1 is SEHNR and CDR2 FQNEAQ (reference sequence). The ends lost 2 bases at V and 2 bases at J; junction bases unmatched: 3. CDR3 size: 15 residues. CDR3 protein: CASSLRQGPGNTIYF. DNA for the CDR3: TGTGCCAGCAGCTTACGACAGGGCCCTGGAAACACCATATATTTT.

The chain employs TRBV14 and TRBJ2-1; TRBD2 matches 7 bases. The CDR3 is made up of 15 amino acids. The V and J ends lost 5 bases and 2 bases, in that order; junction bases with no gene match: 6. Germline CDR1 SGHDN, CDR2 FVKESK. The CDR3 region has the DNA TGTGCCAGCAGCGTCCTAGCGGCCGCCTACAATGAGCAGTTCTTC. Translated, it gives CASSVLAAAYNEQFF.

The V call is TRBV19, the J call TRBJ1-2; 9 bases align to TRBD1. Germline trimming cut 2 bases from V and 7 bases from J; bases unmatched to any gene: 11. This CDR3 is 16 amino acids long. Germline V CDR1 and CDR2: LNHDA, SQIVND (reference sequence). The chain's CDR3 is CASSIRAGQGSGGYTF. CDR3 nucleotides: TGTGCCAGTAGTATAAGGGCGGGACAGGGTTCAGGTGGCTACACCTTC.

The chain combines TRBV7-6 with TRBJ2-5; TRBD1 matches at 7 bases. Germline assignment: CDR1 SGHVS and CDR2 FNYEAQ. The CDR3 runs 14 residues. V shed 5 bases, J shed 5 bases, and the junction held 8 bases outside the gene matches. The CDR3 region has the DNA TGTGCCAGCAGCGCTACAGGGGCCTGGGAGACCCAGTACTTC. Protein: CASSATGAWETQYF. The entire variable domain, with the rest obtained from reference TRBV7-6 and TRBJ2-5, is as follows: GAGVSQSPRYKVTKRGQDVALRCDPISGHVSLYWYRQALGQGPEFLTYFNYEAQQDKSGLPNDRFSAERPEGSISTLTIQRTEQRDSAMYRCASSATGAWETQYFGPGTRLLVL.

The rearrangement uses TRBV5-4 and TRBJ2-5; no clear D gene. The ends were cut back, 0 bases at V and 5 bases at J, with 11 bases in the middle. Germline CDR1 is SGHNT and CDR2 is YYREEE (reference sequence). The CDR3 spans 14 residues. In DNA form, the CDR3 reads TGTGCCAGCAGCTTGGGAACCCCCGGGGAGACCCAGTACTTC. This translates into CASSLGTPGETQYF.